A selection of T cell receptor beta chains follows, all from one sample in a study of CD8+ T cells in alopecia areata. Clones were sequenced by immunoSEQ multiplex PCR, and TCRdb holds only the in-frame ones, with some missing. The data show fewer than 250,000 clones, 60% seen once. The source material was CD4+ T cells sorted from blood, sampled at week 24, from a patient treated with tofacitinib. These receptors were obtained from a human donor with alopecia areata. Both conserved end residues are part of each CDR3. Fields, in order: D gene, V gene, J gene, clone size, CDR3 DNA, CDR3 protein. A D gene is named only where the DNA matches it firmly. The size entry is marked missing in some rows and otherwise reads once, few, many or a size class.

>NA|TRBV29-1|TRBJ2-1|NA
TGCAGCGCCCCTAGCCCAAGGAACTACAATGAGCAGTTCTTC
CSAPSPRNYNEQFF
>NA|TRBV29-1|TRBJ1-1|NA
TGCAGCGTTGAGACCAGGGTAGGGAAGACTGAAGCTTTCTTT
CSVETRVGKTEAFF
>TRBD1|TRBV4-3|TRBJ1-6|NA
TGCGCCAGCAGCCAGACAGGGTATTCACCCCTCCACTTT
CASSQTGYSPLHF
>NA|TRBV29-1|TRBJ1-1|few
TGCAGCGTTGATATGGGGCTAAGAACTGAAGCTTTCTTT
CSVDMGLRTEAFF
>NA|TRBV19|TRBJ1-1|NA
TGTGCCAGTAGTTCTAGGGACCTGAACACTGAAGCTTTCTTT
CASSSRDLNTEAFF
>NA|TRBV5-1|TRBJ1-1|NA
TGCGCCAGCAGCCCAGTCCCGGGGACTGAAGCTTTCTTT
CASSPVPGTEAFF
>TRBD1|TRBV25-1|TRBJ2-2|once
TGTGCCAGCAGTCATCCGGGACAGGGGGCGCACAACACCGGGGAGCTGTTTTTT
CASSHPGQGAHNTGELFF
>NA|TRBV29-1|TRBJ1-5|NA
TGCAGCGTTGGTTCCGAAGGTCAGCCCCAGCATTTT
CSVGSEGQPQHF
>NA|TRBV29-1|TRBJ2-7|once
TGCAGCGTTGAAATCCTGGGGAACGAGCAGTACTTC
CSVEILGNEQYF
>TRBD2|TRBV7-2|TRBJ2-1|NA
TGTGCCAGCAGTCAGGCGGGAGGAAGGGCCTACAATGAGCAGTTCTTC
CASSQAGGRAYNEQFF
>NA|TRBV13|TRBJ2-7|NA
TGTGCCAGCAGCTTAGGCCAGCCGACCTCCTACGAGCAGTACTTC
CASSLGQPTSYEQYF
>TRBD1|TRBV18|TRBJ1-1|NA
TGTGCCAGCTCACCTGGACCCGGGACAGGTGAAGCTTTCTTT
CASSPGPGTGEAFF
>TRBD1|TRBV30|TRBJ1-1|NA
TGTGCCGCGACACAGGGGGCGATTTCAAGGGCTTTCTTT
CAATQGAISRAFF
>NA|TRBV5-1|TRBJ1-1|few
TGCGCCAGCAGCTTGGGACAACAGAACACTGAAGCTTTCTTT
CASSLGQQNTEAFF
>TRBD1|TRBV11-1|TRBJ1-2|NA
TGTGCCAGCAGCTTGGAGGGACAGGGGGCGTCGGACTACACCTTC
CASSLEGQGASDYTF
>TRBD2|TRBV19|TRBJ2-4|NA
TGTGCCAGTAGCATATCCCGTAAGGCTAGCGGGGGGCCCCTAGCCAAAAACATTCAGTACTTC
CASSISRKASGGPLAKNIQYF
>NA|TRBV27|TRBJ1-4|NA
TGTGCCAGCAGTCCAGTGACAGGAGTGAATGAAAAACTGTTTTTT
CASSPVTGVNEKLFF